Each of the 30 T cell receptor beta chains below was sequenced from the same sample in a study of T cell changes during pregnancy in multiple sclerosis (dated by TCRdb to the late 2010s). Libraries were prepared through the immunoSEQ multiplex PCR assay. Imported from immuneACCESS, the table was reduced by TCRdb to in-frame sequences with V and J called. These copies leave out some clones; in studies compared against another copy, an unresolved V gene accounts for under half, and the cause of the remainder is not known. Within this sample are 40,000 to 55,000 clones, with 92% of them counted one time only. 1.3% of the sample lies in the top ten. Material for sequencing was peripheral blood. The source is a female donor with multiple sclerosis, enrolled in a pregnancy study.

This clone was detected only a few times. The genes are TRBV18 and TRBJ1-2; D is unresolved. Germline V gene sequence: CDR1 KGHSH, CDR2 LQKENI. The CDR3 consists of 14 residues. V was pared by 2 bases and J by 3 bases, with 10 bases between. CDR3 nucleotide sequence: TGTGCCAGCTCACCAGGGGATCGTGACTATGGCTACACCTTC. It codes for CASSPGDRDYGYTF.

The CDR3 nucleotides are TGTGCCAGCAGCCAGTTACCCTCCAGGACAGATACGCAGTATTTT. This gives the protein CASSQLPSRTDTQYF. The V call is TRBV14, the J call TRBJ2-3, with D unclear. Trimming removed 3 bases from V and 3 bases from J, with 13 bases in between. CDR1 is SGHDN and CDR2 is FVKESK in the germline V gene. This CDR3 contains 15 residues. Variable domain in full (rest from reference TRBV14 and TRBJ2-3): EAGVTQFPSHSVIEKGQTVTLRCDPISGHDNLYWYRRVMGKEIKFLLHFVKESKQDESGMPNNRFLAERTGGTYSTLKVQPAELEDSGVYFCASSQLPSRTDTQYFGPGTRLTVL.

The CDR3 protein is CASRGGTVSNQPQHF. CDR3 in DNA: TGTGCCAGCAGGGGGGGGACAGTTAGCAATCAGCCCCAGCATTTT. V and J are TRBV2 and TRBJ1-5, with 7 positions matching TRBD1. This CDR3 is built from 15 residues. Germline assignment: CDR1 SNHLY and CDR2 FYNNEI. V shed 6 bases and J 0 bases; nucleotides not matched to a gene: 5.

As to this clone: Additional DNA sequences in this sample encode the identical CDR3. The chain combines TRBV10-3 with TRBJ2-7, with D uncertain. In germline, CDR1 is ENHRY, CDR2 SYGVKD. V dropped 0 bases and J dropped 3 bases, with 3 bases sitting between them. The CDR3 runs 12 residues. The CDR3 nucleotides read TGTGCCATCAGTGAGTCGGTCTACGAGCAGTACTTC. Its translation is CAISESVYEQYF.

This chain uses TRBV19 with TRBJ2-1, with 15 bases matching TRBD2. V dropped 9 bases and J dropped 5; count of bases not matched to a gene: 8. Germline V lookup: CDR1 LNHDA, CDR2 SQIVND (reference sequence). The length of the CDR3 is 16 residues. CDR3 in DNA: TGTGCCAGCAATGGACTAGCGGGAGGGCCGGACAATGAGCAGTTCTTC. It is translated as CASNGLAGGPDNEQFF.

The chain recombines TRBV14 with TRBJ2-5, with a tentative D call TRBD2 (5 bases). Deletions cut 1 base from V and 4 bases from J, with 13 bases between. CDR3 length: 15 residues. The germline CDR1 and CDR2 sequences are SGHDN and FVKESK. This CDR3 is CASSQVRGSVETQYF. As DNA, the CDR3 is TGTGCCAGCAGCCAAGTTCGGGGTTCGGTAGAGACCCAGTACTTC.

This clone is medium-sized in the sample. The chain links TRBV10-3 to TRBJ1-1; possibly TRBD1 for D (5 bases). V lost 6 bases, J lost 5 bases, and 13 bases lay in between. The germline gives CDR1 ENHRY, CDR2 SYGVKD. The CDR3 has 13 amino acids. DNA for the CDR3: TGTGCCATCAGAGGTGGGGAGGGGACTGAAGCTTTCTTT. Its protein is CAIRGGEGTEAFF.

This clone showed up just once. This CDR3 is CASSVGASGIQETQYF. Here the CDR3 DNA reads TGTGCCAGCAGCGTAGGCGCTAGCGGGATCCAAGAGACCCAGTACTTC. The J gene is TRBJ2-5, the V gene TRBV9; TRBD2 agrees at 9 bases. The length of the CDR3 is 16 residues. Looked up from germline, CDR1 is SGDLS and CDR2 is YYNGEE. The J segment lost 1 base and the V segment lost 0 bases, leaving 4 bases of the junction unmatched. Together with reference TRBV9 and TRBJ2-5, the CDR3 gives the full variable domain: DSGVTQTPKHLITATGQRVTLRCSPRSGDLSVYWYQQSLDQGLQFLIQYYNGEERAKGNILERFSAQQFPDLHSELNLSSLELGDSALYFCASSVGASGIQETQYFGPGTRLLVL.

The rearrangement uses TRBV2 and TRBJ2-3; 10 bases agree with TRBD2. Looked up from germline, CDR1 is SNHLY and CDR2 is FYNNEI. V trimming: 8 bases; J trimming: 1 base; junction bases outside the gene matches: 3. The CDR3 has 14 amino acids. The CDR3 region is CASEGTSGTDTQYF. The DNA for the CDR3 is TGTGCCAGCGAGGGGACTAGCGGCACAGATACGCAGTATTTT.

The table lists this clone with a few counts. This chain joins TRBV2 and TRBJ1-2; no clear D gene. Between the trimmed V and J ends, which lost 7 bases and 7 bases, there was a span of 4 bases. The length of the CDR3 is 9 residues. Germline values: CDR1 SNHLY, CDR2 FYNNEI. The CDR3 coding sequence is TGTGCCAGCAAGAGTGGCTACACCTTC. Residues: CASKSGYTF.

The chain joins TRBV27 to TRBJ1-2; D not certain. CDR3 size: 15 residues. V was pared by 0 bases and J by 2 bases, with 10 bases between. Germline lookup yields CDR1 MNHEY and CDR2 SMNVEV (reference sequence). For the CDR3, the DNA is TGTGCCAGCAGTTTATCTGGGAGTGTAAACTATGGCTACACCTTC. It codes for CASSLSGSVNYGYTF.

The rearrangement joins TRBV5-5 to TRBJ2-5, with 11 bases fitting TRBD2. CDR1 and CDR2 (germline): SGHKS, YYEKEE (reference sequence). Trimming took 7 bases from V and 5 from J; bases not matched to a gene: 13. CDR3 length equals 16 residues. The CDR3 DNA sequence: TGTGCCAGCCTCCGGTCACTAGCGGGAGTCCGGGAGACCCAGTACTTC. Translation: CASLRSLAGVRETQYF.

The table lists this clone with a few counts. This sequence joins TRBV30 and TRBJ1-4; D possibly corresponds to TRBD1 (5 bases). The CDR3 is made up of 12 amino acids. Germline V gives CDR1 GTSNPN, CDR2 SVGIG (reference sequence). V gave up 7 bases and J gave up 8 bases, with 14 bases separating them. The chain's CDR3 is CASGPWGEKLFF. CDR3 DNA: TGTGCCTCGGGCCCTTGGGGGGAAAAACTGTTTTTT.

The chain couples TRBV5-6 to TRBJ2-2, with 9 bases identical to TRBD2. CDR1 and CDR2 from the germline V gene are SGHDT and YYEEEE. This CDR3 is 17 amino acids long. With 4 bases clipped from V and 2 bases from J, the junction kept 9 bases outside the gene matches. CDR3 in DNA: TGTGCCAGCAGCGCGGTCGTGACTAGCGGCAACACCGGGGAGCTGTTTTTT. Translating it yields CASSAVVTSGNTGELFF.

The chain links TRBV2 to TRBJ1-5; D might be TRBD1 (5 bases). V was clipped by 4 bases and J by 6 bases, with 10 bases between them. This CDR3 has 13 residues. CDR1 and CDR2 from the germline V gene are SNHLY and FYNNEI. In DNA form, the CDR3 reads TGTGCCAGCAGTGGACCGGGGACTCAGCCCCAGCATTTT. It encodes CASSGPGTQPQHF.

The gene calls are TRBV28 and TRBJ2-5; 10 bases match TRBD2. V lost 6 bases and J lost 4; bases outside the gene matches: 8. The CDR3 covers 15 residues. Germline V CDR1 and CDR2: MDHEN, SYDVKM. The CDR3 region has the DNA TGTGCCAGCAGCTGGGGAGCGGGAGGGCTAGAGACCCAGTACTTC. Its protein is CASSWGAGGLETQYF.

The J gene is TRBJ2-7, the V gene TRBV28, with unresolved D. Germline loops: CDR1 MDHEN, CDR2 SYDVKM. V was shortened by 8 bases and J by 0 bases, with 8 bases between the two germline ends. The CDR3 runs 12 residues. The CDR3 sequence is CASGLISYEQYF. Written as DNA, the CDR3 is TGTGCCAGCGGCTTGATCTCCTACGAGCAGTACTTC.

A single count supports this clone. V usage is TRBV27 and J usage is TRBJ2-5; tentatively, D is TRBD1 (5 bases). Germline V gene data show CDR1 as MNHEY and CDR2 as SMNVEV (reference sequence). Trimming stripped 5 bases from V and 5 bases from J, with 24 bases between. This CDR3 region has 17 residues. CDR3 sequence: CASSPRDVQGWWETQYF. In DNA form, the CDR3 reads TGTGCCAGCAGTCCCCGAGACGTCCAGGGATGGTGGGAGACCCAGTACTTC.

The V call is TRBV6-5, the J call TRBJ2-7; possible D gene TRBD1, 5 bases. The CDR3 has 14 residues. Germline CDR1 reads MNHEY; CDR2 reads SVGAGI. V was clipped by 0 bases and J by 3 bases, with 9 bases between them. CDR3 protein: CASSYSKGHYEQYF. The CDR3, as DNA: TGTGCCAGCAGTTACTCGAAGGGGCACTACGAGCAGTACTTC.

The chain recombines TRBV30 with TRBJ2-4, with 9 bases identical to TRBD1. Trimming cost V 8 bases and J 7 bases; bases outside gene matches: 9. Germline assignment: CDR1 GTSNPN and CDR2 SVGIG (reference sequence). This CDR3 is 13 amino acids long. The CDR3 region has the DNA TGTGCCGGGAAGGACAGGGGTTGGAACATTCAGTACTTC. Translated: CAGKDRGWNIQYF.

The rearrangement links TRBV7-9 to TRBJ2-7, with 7 bases identical to TRBD2. With 5 bases clipped from V and 5 bases from J, the junction kept 9 bases outside the gene matches. Germline V gene lookup returns CDR1 SEHNR and CDR2 FQNEAQ (reference sequence). The length of the CDR3 is 14 residues. The CDR3 bases are TGTGCCAGCAGCCACCAGGGCGGGGGTAACGAGCAGTACTTC. It yields the protein CASSHQGGGNEQYF.

The rearrangement uses TRBV7-9 and TRBJ2-1; 10 bases are a match to TRBD1. CDR3 length equals 18 residues. The germline V gene encodes CDR1 SEHNR and CDR2 FQNEAQ (reference sequence). V lost 5 bases to trimming and J lost 6 bases; unmatched junction nucleotides: 16. The CDR3 nucleotides read TGTGCCAGCAGCCCTCAACGGTTCGGGACAGGGGCAGGCAATGAGCAGTTCTTC. This codes for CASSPQRFGTGAGNEQFF.

The V and J genes are TRBV28 and TRBJ2-1; 12 bases are shared with TRBD2. V lost 7 bases, J lost 5 bases, and 12 bases stayed unmatched. Germline V CDR1 and CDR2: MDHEN, SYDVKM. This CDR3 region has 17 residues. DNA of the CDR3: TGTGCCAGCACCCGCTTGGCAGGACTAGCGGGAAACAATGAGCAGTTCTTC. Translating gives CASTRLAGLAGNNEQFF.

The V call is TRBV6-1, the J call TRBJ1-1, with 11 bases aligning to TRBD1. The CDR3 length is 13 residues. Germline-derived CDR1 and CDR2 are MNHNS and SASEGT. The J segment lost 6 bases and the V segment lost 8 bases, leaving 5 bases of the junction unmatched. CDR3 bases: TGTGCCAGCTACCTGGGACAGGGGGCTGAAGCTTTCTTT. It codes for CASYLGQGAEAFF.

The chain has TRBV5-1 and TRBJ2-7; D not resolved. V was trimmed by 2 bases and J by 6 bases, leaving 18 bases between them. CDR1 and CDR2 from the germline V gene are SGHRS and YFSETQ. The CDR3 covers 15 residues. CDR3 amino acids: CASSLEVPAGFEQYF. As DNA, the CDR3 is TGCGCCAGCAGCTTAGAAGTTCCGGCCGGATTCGAGCAGTACTTC.

This chain links TRBV30 with TRBJ2-3; D tentatively fits TRBD1 or TRBD2 (5 bases each). The V gene lost 1 base and the J gene lost 4 bases, with 9 bases spanning the gap. The CDR3 spans 13 residues. Germline assignment: CDR1 GTSNPN and CDR2 SVGIG (reference sequence). The CDR3 DNA reads as TGTGCCTGGAGTGCAAGAGGGGCAGATACGCAGTATTTT. Translated, it gives CAWSARGADTQYF.

V usage is TRBV19 and J usage is TRBJ2-7; TRBD1 matches at 7 bases. With 6 bases clipped from V and 3 bases from J, the junction kept 8 bases outside the gene matches. Germline CDR1 reads LNHDA; CDR2 reads SQIVND (reference sequence). This CDR3 has 14 amino acids. CDR3 region: CASSSGTDLYEQYF. The CDR3 DNA follows: TGTGCCAGTAGCTCCGGGACAGACCTCTACGAGCAGTACTTC.

The CDR3 coding sequence is TGTGCCAGCACCCCTGACCGAGCCGGGACAGTTGGCGCTTTCTTT. Translated: CASTPDRAGTVGAFF. J is TRBJ1-1 and V is TRBV2; the match to TRBD1 covers 7 bases. The germline V gene has CDR1 SNHLY and CDR2 FYNNEI. V shed 7 bases and J 11 bases; nucleotides not matched to a gene: 19. The CDR3 totals 15 residues.

On this clone: A junction end diverges from the germline sequence, so it may reflect a read error. J is TRBJ1-2 and V is TRBV6-4; the match to TRBD1 covers 7 bases. From germline, CDR1 is MRHNA and CDR2 SNTAGT. The CDR3 has 17 amino acids. DNA of the CDR3: TGTGCCAGCAGTCACTCTCTGACAGGGTTTGGCAACTATGGCTACACCTTC. This encodes CASSHSLTGFGNYGYTF.

A few counts support this clone. The V call is TRBV18, the J call TRBJ1-2; a possible D gene is TRBD1 (5 bases). V was pared by 6 bases and J by 3 bases, with 11 bases between. The CDR3 sequence is 13 residues long. The V gene's germline CDR1 is KGHSH and CDR2 LQKENI. The chain's CDR3 is CASSLGGDYGYTF. The DNA for the CDR3 is TGTGCCAGCTCCCTCGGGGGGGACTATGGCTACACCTTC. The full variable domain, its missing parts supplied by reference TRBV18 and TRBJ1-2, is NAGVMQNPRHLVRRRGQEARLRCSPMKGHSHVYWYRQLPEEGLKFMVYLQKENIIDESGMPKERFSAEFPKEGPSILRIQQVVRGDSAAYFCASSLGGDYGYTFGSGTRLTVV.